This T cell receptor beta chain appears in the sequencing data of a study of Ad26.COV2.S vaccination and SARS-CoV-2 variants. About the research overall: Doses of Ad26.COV2.S were injected into muscle once or twice, 56 days apart. Overall study results and limits: Vaccine and placebo recipients had comparable breadth of non-spike TCRs. Reported findings describe substantial breadth in spike-specific CD8+ and CD4+ T cell responses following vaccination.

V was cut by 10 bases and J by 5 bases, with 13 bases left in between. The CDR3 extends over 12 amino acids. Germline V CDR1 and CDR2: ENHRY, SYGVKD. A remark on this clone: Antigen specificity is unknown.

Treatment given: about 20 received Ad26.COV2.S at low or high dose, single or two shots; 5 received placebo; per-sample allocation not given. Sampling occurred on day 63 after the first vaccine or placebo injection. Sequencing used immunoSEQ multiplex PCR; TCRdb keeps in-frame clones, though not all of them. Seen here are approximately 460,000 clones, roughly 87% observed once, and the top ten hold 1.5% to 2%. This sample comprised peripheral blood, obtained in a trial of Ad26.COV2.S vaccine versus placebo. This chain uses TRBV10-3 with TRBJ2-3; possibly TRBD2 for D (7 bases). The sequence was obtained from a person between 18 and 60 years old who received the Ad26.COV2.S COVID-19 vaccine or a placebo. CDR3 amino acids: CATGGQEDTQYF. The CDR3 DNA reads TGTGCCACCGGGGGGCAGGAAGATACGCAGTATTTT.